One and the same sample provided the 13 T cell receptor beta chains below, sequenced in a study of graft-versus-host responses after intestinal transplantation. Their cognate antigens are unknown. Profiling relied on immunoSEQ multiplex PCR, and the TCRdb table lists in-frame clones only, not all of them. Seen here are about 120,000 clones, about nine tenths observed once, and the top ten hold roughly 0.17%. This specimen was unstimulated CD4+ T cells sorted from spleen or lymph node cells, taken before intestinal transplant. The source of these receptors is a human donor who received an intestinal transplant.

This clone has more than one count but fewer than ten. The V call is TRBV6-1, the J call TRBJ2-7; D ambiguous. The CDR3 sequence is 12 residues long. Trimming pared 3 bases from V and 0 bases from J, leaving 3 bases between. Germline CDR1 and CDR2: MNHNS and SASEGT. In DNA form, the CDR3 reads TGTGCCAGCAGTGACAGCTCCTACGAGCAGTACTTC. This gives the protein CASSDSSYEQYF.

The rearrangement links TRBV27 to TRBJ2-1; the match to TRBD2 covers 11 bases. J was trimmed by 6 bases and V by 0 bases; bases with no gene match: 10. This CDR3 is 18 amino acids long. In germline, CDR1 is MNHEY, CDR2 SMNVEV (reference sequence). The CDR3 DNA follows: TGTGCCAGCAGTTTATCCCCTTTTCGGCTAGCGGGAGGCAATGAGCAGTTCTTC. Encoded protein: CASSLSPFRLAGGNEQFF.

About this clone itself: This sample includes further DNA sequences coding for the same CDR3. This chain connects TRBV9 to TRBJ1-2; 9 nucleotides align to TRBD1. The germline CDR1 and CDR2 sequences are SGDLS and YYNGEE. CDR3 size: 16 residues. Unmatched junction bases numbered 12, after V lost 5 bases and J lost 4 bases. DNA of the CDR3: TGTGCCAGCAGTCCTATATCACAGGGGGCGGGCTATGGCTACACCTTC. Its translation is CASSPISQGAGYGYTF.

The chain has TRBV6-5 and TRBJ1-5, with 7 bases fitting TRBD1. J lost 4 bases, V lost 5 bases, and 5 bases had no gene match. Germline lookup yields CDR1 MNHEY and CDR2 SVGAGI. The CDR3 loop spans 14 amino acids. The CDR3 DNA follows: TGTGCCAGCAGTGGGGACAGATTAAATCAGCCCCAGCATTTT. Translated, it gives CASSGDRLNQPQHF.

CDR3 nucleotides: TGTGCCAGCAGCTTAGATCCGGGACAGGGCTACACCTTC. It codes for CASSLDPGQGYTF. The V call is TRBV11-2, the J call TRBJ1-2; 7 bases are a match to TRBD1. Germline CDR1 and CDR2: SGHAT and FQNNGV. J lost 8 bases, V lost 0 bases, and 3 bases had no gene match. The CDR3 length is 13 residues.

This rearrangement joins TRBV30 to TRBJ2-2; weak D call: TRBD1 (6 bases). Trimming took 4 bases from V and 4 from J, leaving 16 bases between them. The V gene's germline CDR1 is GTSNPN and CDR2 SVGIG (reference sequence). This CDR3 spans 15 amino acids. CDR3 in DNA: TGTGCCTGGACGCCTATTTCAGGGGCCACCGGGGAGCTGTTTTTT. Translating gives CAWTPISGATGELFF. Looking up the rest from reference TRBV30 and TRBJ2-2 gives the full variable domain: SQTIHQWPATLVQPVGSPLSLECTVEGTSNPNLYWYRQAAGRGLQLLFYSVGIGQISSEVPQNLSASRPQDRQFILSSKKLLLSDSGFYLCAWTPISGATGELFFGEGSRLTVL.

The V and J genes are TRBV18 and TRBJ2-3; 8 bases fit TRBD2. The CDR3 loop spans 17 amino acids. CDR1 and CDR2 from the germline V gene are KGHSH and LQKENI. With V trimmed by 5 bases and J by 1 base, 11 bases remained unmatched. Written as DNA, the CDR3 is TGTGCCAGCTCAACACTCCGAGCGGGGGAACGCACAGATACGCAGTATTTT. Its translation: CASSTLRAGERTDTQYF.

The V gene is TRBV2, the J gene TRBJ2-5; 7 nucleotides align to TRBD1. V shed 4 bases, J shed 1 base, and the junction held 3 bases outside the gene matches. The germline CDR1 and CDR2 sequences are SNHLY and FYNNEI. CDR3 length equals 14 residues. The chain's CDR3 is CASSVTGRQETQYF. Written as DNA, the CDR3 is TGTGCCAGCAGTGTGACAGGGCGCCAAGAGACCCAGTACTTC.

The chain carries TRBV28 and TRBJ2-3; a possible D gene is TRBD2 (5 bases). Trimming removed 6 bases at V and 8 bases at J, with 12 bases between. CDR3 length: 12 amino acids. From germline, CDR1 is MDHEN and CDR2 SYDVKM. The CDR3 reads CASSLLAGTQYF. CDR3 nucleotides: TGTGCCAGCAGCTTGCTTGCGGGTACGCAGTATTTT.

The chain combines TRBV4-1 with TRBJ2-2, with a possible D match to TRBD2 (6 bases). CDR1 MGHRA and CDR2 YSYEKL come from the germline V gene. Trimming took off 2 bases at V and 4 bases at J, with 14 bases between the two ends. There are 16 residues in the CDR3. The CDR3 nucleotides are TGCGCCAGCAGCCAAATACCGGGACTTCCCACCGGGGAGCTGTTTTTT. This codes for CASSQIPGLPTGELFF.

CDR3 nucleotides: TGTGCCATCAGTGAGGTGGGGAGCTCCTATAATTCACCCCTCCACTTT. Encoded protein: CAISEVGSSYNSPLHF. The genes are TRBV10-3 and TRBJ1-6; D unresolved. The CDR3 is 16 residues long. V was pared by 2 bases and J by 0 bases, with 8 bases between. Germline lookup yields CDR1 ENHRY and CDR2 SYGVKD.

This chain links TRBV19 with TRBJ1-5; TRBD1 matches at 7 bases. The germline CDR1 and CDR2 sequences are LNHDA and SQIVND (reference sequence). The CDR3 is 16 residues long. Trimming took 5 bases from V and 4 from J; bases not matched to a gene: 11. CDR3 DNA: TGTGCCAGTAGTGTACTGACAGGGCAGCAGAATCAGCCCCAGCATTTT. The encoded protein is CASSVLTGQQNQPQHF.

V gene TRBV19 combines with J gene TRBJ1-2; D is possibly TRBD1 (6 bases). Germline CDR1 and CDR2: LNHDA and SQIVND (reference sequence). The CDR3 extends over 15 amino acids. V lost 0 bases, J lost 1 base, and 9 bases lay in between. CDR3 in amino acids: CASSIEDRVNYGYTF. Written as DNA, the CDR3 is TGTGCCAGTAGTATAGAGGACAGAGTTAACTATGGCTACACCTTC.